The T cell receptor (beta chain) under discussion was sequenced for a study of Ad26.COV2.S vaccination and SARS-CoV-2 variants. The overall study: Donor was one of the participants in the Ad26.COV2.S arm of the COV1001 trial. Study-level results: Substantial response breadth was reportedly seen for spike-specific CD8+ and CD4+ T cells after vaccination. Breadth of non-spike TCRs did not differ between vaccinees and placebo recipients.

This clone was picked up many times. The antigen remains unidentified. CDR1 is LGHDT, CDR2 YNNKEL, per germline (reference sequence). This CDR3 contains 13 residues. Between the trimmed V and J ends, which lost 2 bases and 8 bases, there was a span of 12 bases. Here immunoSEQ multiplex PCR was the method, and the copy in TCRdb shows in-frame clones only, minus some. The table records 200,000 to 300,000 clones, roughly 85% of them present only once. The treatment is: about 20 received Ad26.COV2.S at low or high dose, single or two shots; 5 received placebo; per-sample allocation not given. Sampling took place 63 days after the first vaccine or placebo injection.

The sequence was collected from a person between 18 and 65 years old who received the Ad26.COV2.S COVID-19 vaccine or a placebo. The sample was peripheral blood, taken in a trial of Ad26.COV2.S vaccine versus placebo. The rearrangement joins TRBV3-1 (or the pseudogene TRBV3-2) to TRBJ1-2; weak D call: TRBD1 (6 bases). CDR3 nucleotides: TGTGCCAGCAGCCAAAACCAGCAGGGGGGCTACACCTTC. Amino acid sequence: CASSQNQQGGYTF.